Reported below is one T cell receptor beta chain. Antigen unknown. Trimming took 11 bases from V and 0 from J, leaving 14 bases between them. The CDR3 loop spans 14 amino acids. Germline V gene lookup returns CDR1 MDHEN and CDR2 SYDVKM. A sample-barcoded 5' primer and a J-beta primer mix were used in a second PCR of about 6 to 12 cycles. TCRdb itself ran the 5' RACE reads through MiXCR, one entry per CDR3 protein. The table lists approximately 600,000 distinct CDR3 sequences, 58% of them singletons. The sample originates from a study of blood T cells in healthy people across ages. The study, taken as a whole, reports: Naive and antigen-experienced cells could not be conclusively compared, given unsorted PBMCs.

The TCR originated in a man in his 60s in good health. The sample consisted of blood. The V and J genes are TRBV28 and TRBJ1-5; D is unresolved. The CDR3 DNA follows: TGTGCCGGGAGGACGCTGAATAGCAATCAGCCCCAGCATTTT. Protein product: CAGRTLNSNQPQHF.